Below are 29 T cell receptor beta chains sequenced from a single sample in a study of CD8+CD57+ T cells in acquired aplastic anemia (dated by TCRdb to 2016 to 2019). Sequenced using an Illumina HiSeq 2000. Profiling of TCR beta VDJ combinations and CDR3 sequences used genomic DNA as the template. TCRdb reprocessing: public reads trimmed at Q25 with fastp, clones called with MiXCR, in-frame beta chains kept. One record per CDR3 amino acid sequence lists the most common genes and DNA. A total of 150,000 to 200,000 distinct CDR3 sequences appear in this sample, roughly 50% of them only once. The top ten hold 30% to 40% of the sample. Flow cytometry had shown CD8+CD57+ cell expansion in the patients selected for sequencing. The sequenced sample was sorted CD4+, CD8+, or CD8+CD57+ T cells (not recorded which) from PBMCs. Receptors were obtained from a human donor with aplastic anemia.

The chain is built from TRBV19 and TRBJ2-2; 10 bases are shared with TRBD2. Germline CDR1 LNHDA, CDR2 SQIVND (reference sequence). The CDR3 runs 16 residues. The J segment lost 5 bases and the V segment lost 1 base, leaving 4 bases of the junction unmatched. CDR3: CASSIGGLASTGELFF. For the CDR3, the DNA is TGTGCCAGTAGTATAGGGGGACTAGCGTCGACCGGGGAGCTGTTTTTT.

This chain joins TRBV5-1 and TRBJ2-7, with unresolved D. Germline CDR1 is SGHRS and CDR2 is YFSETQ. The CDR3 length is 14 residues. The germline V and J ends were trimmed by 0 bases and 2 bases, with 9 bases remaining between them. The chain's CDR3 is CASSLVLPPYEQYF. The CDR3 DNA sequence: TGCGCCAGCAGCTTGGTCCTACCCCCCTACGAGCAGTACTTC. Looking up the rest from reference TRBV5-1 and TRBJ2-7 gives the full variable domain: KAGVTQTPRYLIKTRGQQVTLSCSPISGHRSVSWYQQTPGQGLQFLFEYFSETQRNKGNFPGRFSGRQFSNSRSEMNVSTLELGDSALYLCASSLVLPPYEQYFGPGTRLTVT.

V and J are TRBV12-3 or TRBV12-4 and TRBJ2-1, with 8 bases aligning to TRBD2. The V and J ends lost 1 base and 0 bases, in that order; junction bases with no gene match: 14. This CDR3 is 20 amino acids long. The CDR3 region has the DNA TGTGCCAGCAGTTTAGGTGTCCTGGGGGCGGGAGGCCTCTCCTACAATGAGCAGTTCTTC. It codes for CASSLGVLGAGGLSYNEQFF.

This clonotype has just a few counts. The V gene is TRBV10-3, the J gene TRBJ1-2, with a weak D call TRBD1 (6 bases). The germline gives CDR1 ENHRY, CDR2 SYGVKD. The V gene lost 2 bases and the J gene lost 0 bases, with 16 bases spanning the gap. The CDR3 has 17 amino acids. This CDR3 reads CAISEGGSQTANYGYTF. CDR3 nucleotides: TGTGCCATCAGTGAGGGGGGCAGCCAAACAGCTAACTATGGCTACACCTTC.

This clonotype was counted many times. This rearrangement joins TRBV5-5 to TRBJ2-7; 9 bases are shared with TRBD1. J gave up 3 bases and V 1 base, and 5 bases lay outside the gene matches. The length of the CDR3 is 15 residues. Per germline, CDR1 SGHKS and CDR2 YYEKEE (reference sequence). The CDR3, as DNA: TGTGCCAGCAGCTTGCCGGACAGGGGTTACTACGAGCAGTACTTC. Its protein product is CASSLPDRGYYEQYF.

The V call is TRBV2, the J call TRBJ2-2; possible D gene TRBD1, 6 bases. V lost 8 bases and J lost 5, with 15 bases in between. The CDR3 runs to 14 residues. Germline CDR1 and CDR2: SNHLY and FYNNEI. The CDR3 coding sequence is TGTGCCAGCGTATTCGGGACAATTACCGGGGAGCTGTTTTTT. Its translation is CASVFGTITGELFF.

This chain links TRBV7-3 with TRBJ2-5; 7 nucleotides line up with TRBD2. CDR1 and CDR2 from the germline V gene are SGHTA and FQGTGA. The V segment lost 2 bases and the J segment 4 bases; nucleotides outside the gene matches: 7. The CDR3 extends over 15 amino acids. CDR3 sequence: CASSLFAGVGETQYF. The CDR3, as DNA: TGTGCCAGCAGCTTATTTGCGGGAGTCGGAGAGACCCAGTACTTC.

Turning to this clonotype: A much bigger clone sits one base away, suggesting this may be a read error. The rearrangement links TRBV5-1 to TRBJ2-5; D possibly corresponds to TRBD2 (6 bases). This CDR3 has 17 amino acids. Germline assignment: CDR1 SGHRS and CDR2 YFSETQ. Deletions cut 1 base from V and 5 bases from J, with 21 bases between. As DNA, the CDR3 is TGCGCCAGCAGCTTGTCAGGACTAAGGGGTATCTACGAGACCCAGTACTTC. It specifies CASSLSGLRGIYETQYF. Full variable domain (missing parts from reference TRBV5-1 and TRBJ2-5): KAGVTQTPRYLIKTRGQQVTLSCSPISGHRSVSWYQQTPGQGLQFLFEYFSETQRNKGNFPGRFSGRQFSNSRSEMNVSTLELGDSALYLCASSLSGLRGIYETQYFGPGTRLLVL.

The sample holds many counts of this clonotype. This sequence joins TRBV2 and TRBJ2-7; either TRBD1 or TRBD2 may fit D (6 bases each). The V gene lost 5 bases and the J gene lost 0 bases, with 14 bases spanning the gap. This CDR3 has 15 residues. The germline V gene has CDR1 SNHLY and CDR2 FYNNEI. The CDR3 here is CASSPAGGSSYEQYF. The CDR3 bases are TGTGCCAGCAGTCCGGCCGGGGGCAGCTCCTACGAGCAGTACTTC.

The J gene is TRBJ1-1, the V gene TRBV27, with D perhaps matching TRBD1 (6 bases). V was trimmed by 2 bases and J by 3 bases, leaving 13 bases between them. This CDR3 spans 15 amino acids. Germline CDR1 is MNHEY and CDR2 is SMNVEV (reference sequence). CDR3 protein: CASSLAGGGDTEAFF. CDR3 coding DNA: TGTGCCAGCAGTTTAGCCGGGGGCGGGGACACTGAAGCTTTCTTT.

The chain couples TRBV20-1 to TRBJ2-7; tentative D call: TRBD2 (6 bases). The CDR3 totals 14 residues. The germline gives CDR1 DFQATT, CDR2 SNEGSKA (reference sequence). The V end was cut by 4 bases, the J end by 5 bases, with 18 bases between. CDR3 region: CSATFQRVTDEQYF. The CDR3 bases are TGCAGTGCTACTTTCCAGCGGGTAACCGACGAGCAGTACTTC.

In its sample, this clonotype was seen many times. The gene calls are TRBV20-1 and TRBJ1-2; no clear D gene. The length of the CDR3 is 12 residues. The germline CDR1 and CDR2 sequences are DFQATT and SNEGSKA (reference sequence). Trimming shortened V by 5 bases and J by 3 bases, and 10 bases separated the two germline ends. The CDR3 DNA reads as TGCAGTGCTGGCTCGCCCCACTATGGCTACACCTTC. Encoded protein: CSAGSPHYGYTF.

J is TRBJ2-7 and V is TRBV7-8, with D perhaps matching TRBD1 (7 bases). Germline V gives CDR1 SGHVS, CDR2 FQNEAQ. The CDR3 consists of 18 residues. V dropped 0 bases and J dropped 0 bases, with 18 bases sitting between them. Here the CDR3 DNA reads TGTGCCAGCAGCTTAGCTCAGGGGGAGGACAGGTCCTCCTACGAGCAGTACGTC. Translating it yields CASSLAQGEDRSSYEQYV.

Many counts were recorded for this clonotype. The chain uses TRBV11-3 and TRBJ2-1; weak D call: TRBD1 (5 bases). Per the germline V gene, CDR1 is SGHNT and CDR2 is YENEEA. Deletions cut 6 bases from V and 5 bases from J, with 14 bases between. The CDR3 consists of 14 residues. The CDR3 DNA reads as TGTGCCAGCAGTATTAGACAGTTCCACAATGAGCAGTTCTTC. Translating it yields CASSIRQFHNEQFF. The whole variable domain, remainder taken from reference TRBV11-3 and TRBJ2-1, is EAGVVQSPRYKIIEKKQPVAFWCNPISGHNTLYWYLQNLGQGPELLIRYENEEAVDDSQLPKDRFSAERLKGVDSTLKIQPAELGDSAVYLCASSIRQFHNEQFFGPGTRLTVL.

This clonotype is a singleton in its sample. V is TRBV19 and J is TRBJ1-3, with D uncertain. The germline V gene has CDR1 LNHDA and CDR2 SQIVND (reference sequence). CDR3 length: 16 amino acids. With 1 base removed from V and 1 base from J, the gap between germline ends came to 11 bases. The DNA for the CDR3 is TGTGCCAGTAGTATAGGCACAAAAAGGTCTGGAAACACCATATATTTT. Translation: CASSIGTKRSGNTIYF.

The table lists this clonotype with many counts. In nucleotides, the CDR3 is TGTGCCAGCAGCTTAGGAGCGGCCCAGAACCTTAACTATGGCTACACCTTC. Protein: CASSLGAAQNLNYGYTF. The chain is built from TRBV7-6 and TRBJ1-2; no reliable D call. The CDR3 is made up of 17 amino acids. Germline CDR1 is SGHVS and CDR2 is FNYEAQ. V was trimmed by 1 base and J by 1 base, leaving 16 bases between them.

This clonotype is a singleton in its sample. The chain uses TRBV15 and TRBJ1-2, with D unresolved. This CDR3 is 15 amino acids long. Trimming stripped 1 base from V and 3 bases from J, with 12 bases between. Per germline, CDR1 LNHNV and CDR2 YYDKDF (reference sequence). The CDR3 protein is CATSRAGGRDYGYTF. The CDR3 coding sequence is TGTGCCACCAGCAGAGCTGGCGGGCGCGACTATGGCTACACCTTC.

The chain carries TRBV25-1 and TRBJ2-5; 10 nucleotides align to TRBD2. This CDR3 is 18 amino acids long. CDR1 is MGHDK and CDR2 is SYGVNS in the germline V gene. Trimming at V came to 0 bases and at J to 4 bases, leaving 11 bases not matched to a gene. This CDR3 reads CASSEYMVLAGVGETQYF. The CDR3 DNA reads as TGTGCCAGCAGTGAATATATGGTGCTAGCGGGAGTGGGAGAGACCCAGTACTTC.

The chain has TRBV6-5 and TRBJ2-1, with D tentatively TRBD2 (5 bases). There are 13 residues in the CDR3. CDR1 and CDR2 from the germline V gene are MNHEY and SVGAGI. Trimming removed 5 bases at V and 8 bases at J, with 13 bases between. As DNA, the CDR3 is TGTGCCAGCAGTCCTCCGGGGTCGGATGAGCAGTTCTTC. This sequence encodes CASSPPGSDEQFF.

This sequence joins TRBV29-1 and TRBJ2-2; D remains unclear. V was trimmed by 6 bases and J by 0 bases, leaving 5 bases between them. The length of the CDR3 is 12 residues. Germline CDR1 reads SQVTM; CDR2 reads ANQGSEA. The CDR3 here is CSVDTNTGELFF. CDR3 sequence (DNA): TGCAGCGTGGATACGAACACCGGGGAGCTGTTTTTT.

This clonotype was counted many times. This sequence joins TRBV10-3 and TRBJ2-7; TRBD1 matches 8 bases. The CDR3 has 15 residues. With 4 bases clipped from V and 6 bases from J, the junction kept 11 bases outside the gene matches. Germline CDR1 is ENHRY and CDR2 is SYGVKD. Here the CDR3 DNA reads TGTGCCATCAGTGCCTCCGACAGGGGAGAAGGCGAGCAGTACTTC. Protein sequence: CAISASDRGEGEQYF.

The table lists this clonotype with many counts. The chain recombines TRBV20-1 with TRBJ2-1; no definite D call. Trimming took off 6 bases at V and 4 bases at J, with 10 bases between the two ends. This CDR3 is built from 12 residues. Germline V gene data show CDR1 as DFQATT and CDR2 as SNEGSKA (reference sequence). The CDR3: CSAPKEYNEQFF. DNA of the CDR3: TGCAGTGCCCCTAAGGAGTACAATGAGCAGTTCTTC.

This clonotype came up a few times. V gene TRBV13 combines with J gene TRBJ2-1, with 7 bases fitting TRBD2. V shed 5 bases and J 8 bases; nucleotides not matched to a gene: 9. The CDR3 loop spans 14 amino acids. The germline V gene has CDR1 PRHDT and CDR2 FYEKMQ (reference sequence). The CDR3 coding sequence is TGTGCCAGCAGCCATCGAGGCGGGGGTGATGAGCAGTTCTTC. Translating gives CASSHRGGGDEQFF.

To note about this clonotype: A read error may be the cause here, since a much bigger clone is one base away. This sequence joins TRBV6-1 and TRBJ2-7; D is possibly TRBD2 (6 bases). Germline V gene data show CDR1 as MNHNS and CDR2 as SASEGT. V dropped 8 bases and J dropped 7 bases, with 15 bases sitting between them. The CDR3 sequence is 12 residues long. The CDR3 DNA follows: TGTGCCAGCGTTCCCGGGGGAGCAGAGCAGTACTTC. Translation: CASVPGGAEQYF.

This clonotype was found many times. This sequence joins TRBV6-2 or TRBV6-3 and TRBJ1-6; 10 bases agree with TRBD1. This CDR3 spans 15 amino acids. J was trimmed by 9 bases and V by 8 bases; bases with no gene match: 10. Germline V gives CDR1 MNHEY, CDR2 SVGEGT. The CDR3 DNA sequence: TGTGCCAGCGGATACGATGGGACAGGGGTTTCACCCCTCCACTTT. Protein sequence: CASGYDGTGVSPLHF.

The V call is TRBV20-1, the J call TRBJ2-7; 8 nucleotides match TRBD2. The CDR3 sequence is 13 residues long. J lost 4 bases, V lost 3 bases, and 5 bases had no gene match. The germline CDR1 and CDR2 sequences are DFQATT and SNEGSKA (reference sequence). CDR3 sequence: CSARGLDKYEQYF. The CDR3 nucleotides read TGCAGTGCTAGGGGACTAGATAAGTACGAGCAGTACTTC.

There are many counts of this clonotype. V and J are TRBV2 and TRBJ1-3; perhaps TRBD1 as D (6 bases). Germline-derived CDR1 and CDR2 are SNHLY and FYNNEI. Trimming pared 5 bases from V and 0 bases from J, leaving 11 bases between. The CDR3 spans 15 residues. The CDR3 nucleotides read TGTGCCAGCAGTCTTACAGGGAGCTCTGGAAACACCATATATTTT. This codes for CASSLTGSSGNTIYF.

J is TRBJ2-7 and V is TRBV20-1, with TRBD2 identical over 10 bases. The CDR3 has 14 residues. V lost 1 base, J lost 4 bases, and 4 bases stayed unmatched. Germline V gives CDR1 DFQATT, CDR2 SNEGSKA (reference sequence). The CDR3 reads CSARASGRGYEQYF. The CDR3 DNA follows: TGCAGTGCTAGAGCTAGCGGGAGAGGGTACGAGCAGTACTTC.

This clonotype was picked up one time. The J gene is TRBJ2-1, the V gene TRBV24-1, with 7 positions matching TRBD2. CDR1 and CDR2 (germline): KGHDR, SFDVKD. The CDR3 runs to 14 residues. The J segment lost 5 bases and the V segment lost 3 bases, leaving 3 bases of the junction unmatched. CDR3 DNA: TGTGCCACCAGTGATGGAGGACTAGACAATGAGCAGTTCTTC. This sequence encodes CATSDGGLDNEQFF.